This T cell receptor (beta chain) was recorded in a study of blood T cell repertoires in COVID-19. Study summary: Italy, Spain and the United States were the sources of the convalescent and acute COVID-19 samples. Sample material is recorded as cDNA or gDNA derived from T cells, B-cell-depleted T cells, or PBMCs.

Only in-frame clones appear in the TCRdb table, and some are missing; sequencing was by immunoSEQ multiplex PCR. The repertoire holds 150,000 or so clones, with roughly 86% as singletons. Sample: peripheral blood. The receptor was derived from a human donor in a cohort sampled during active COVID-19.

CDR3 region: CASSLARTGPNYGYTF. CDR3 in DNA: TGTGCCAGCAGCTTGGCCCGGACAGGACCTAACTATGGCTACACCTTC. V usage is TRBV5-8 and J usage is TRBJ1-2; TRBD1 aligns across 7 bases. Losses at the gene ends were 0 bases for V and 0 bases for J; bases not matched to a gene: 5. This CDR3 is built from 16 residues. Germline CDR1 SGHTS, CDR2 YDEGEE. The full variable domain, rest sourced from reference TRBV5-8 and TRBJ1-2, is EAGVTQSPTHLIKTRGQQATLRCSPISGHTSVYWYQQALGLGLQFLLWYDEGEERNRGNFPPRFSGRQFPNYSSELNVNALELEDSALYLCASSLARTGPNYGYTFGSGTRLTVV.